The 24 T cell receptor beta chains presented below share a single source sample, sequenced in a study of beta chain features in type 1 diabetes. Expressed TCRB transcripts got sequenced, as all isolated RNA was reverse transcribed. Repertoires were generated with immunoSEQ multiplex PCR, while TCRdb's copy carries only in-frame clones and drops some. Of approximately 730,000 clones listed, around an eighth were seen once; the top ten hold roughly 0.022%. Study conclusions and caveats: Among all four CD4+ subsets, Type 1 diabetes patients had TCRB CDR3s that were moderately but significantly shorter.

Their antigen targets remain unknown. The specimen sequenced was naive CD4+ T cells from blood. Source of these receptors: a man younger than 35 with type 1 diabetes.

The table lists this clone with a few counts. The chain combines TRBV9 with TRBJ1-1, with D possibly matching TRBD1 (5 bases). The CDR3 runs 18 residues. Trimming shortened V by 3 bases and J by 3 bases, and 24 bases separated the two germline ends. The germline V gene has CDR1 SGDLS and CDR2 YYNGEE. CDR3 sequence: CASSAGGRGFPLDTEAFF. For the CDR3, the DNA is TGTGCCAGCAGCGCGGGGGGTAGGGGCTTCCCCCTGGACACTGAAGCTTTCTTT.

The chain recombines TRBV18 with TRBJ1-5; 11 nucleotides line up with TRBD1. CDR1 and CDR2 from the germline V gene are KGHSH and LQKENI. V trimming: 5 bases; J trimming: 3 bases; junction bases outside the gene matches: 9. The CDR3 runs 17 residues. This CDR3 is CASSNRTGGWINQPQHF. The CDR3 DNA reads TGTGCCAGCTCAAATCGGACAGGGGGCTGGATCAATCAGCCCCAGCATTTT.

The chain carries TRBV11-2 and TRBJ2-3, with D unresolved. The CDR3 loop spans 13 amino acids. V was trimmed by 5 bases and J by 3 bases, leaving 9 bases between them. Germline assignment: CDR1 SGHAT and CDR2 FQNNGV. The CDR3 bases are TGTGCCAGCAGCCCAGAGCAGACAGATACGCAGTATTTT. Protein: CASSPEQTDTQYF.

This clone has just a few counts. The same CDR3 arises from other DNA sequences in this sample as well. The chain couples TRBV6-6 to TRBJ1-1, with TRBD1 matching over 8 bases. The germline V gene encodes CDR1 MNHNY and CDR2 SVGAGI (reference sequence). V lost 2 bases to trimming and J lost 1 base; unmatched junction nucleotides: 3. The CDR3 consists of 15 residues. The CDR3 sequence: CASSYPGQGNTEAFF. Here the CDR3 DNA reads TGTGCCAGCAGTTACCCCGGACAGGGGAACACTGAAGCTTTCTTT.

V and J are TRBV5-6 and TRBJ2-7; a possible D gene is TRBD1 (5 bases). Germline V CDR1 and CDR2: SGHDT, YYEEEE. CDR3 length: 14 residues. The germline V and J ends were trimmed by 2 bases and 3 bases, with 12 bases remaining between them. Here the CDR3 reads CASSFQTVVYEQYF. CDR3 in DNA: TGTGCCAGCAGCTTTCAGACAGTGGTCTACGAGCAGTACTTC.

The rearrangement links TRBV6-5 to TRBJ1-5; D not resolved. The CDR3 is 14 residues long. Per the germline V gene, CDR1 is MNHEY and CDR2 is SVGAGI. V was pared by 5 bases and J by 6 bases, with 14 bases between. The CDR3 bases are TGTGCCAGCAGTCAAAAGGGCCGGGGTCAGCCCCAGCATTTT. Translated: CASSQKGRGQPQHF.

V gene TRBV30 combines with J gene TRBJ1-5, with no clear D. The CDR3 has 15 residues. Trimming cost V 3 bases and J 2 bases, with 14 bases left between them. The germline V gene encodes CDR1 GTSNPN and CDR2 SVGIG (reference sequence). The CDR3 region has the DNA TGTGCCTGGAGCCCGGGCTCCGCCGGCAATCAGCCCCAGCATTTT. It yields the protein CAWSPGSAGNQPQHF.

This chain links TRBV27 with TRBJ1-1; 9 bases are shared with TRBD1. With V trimmed by 8 bases and J by 4 bases, 11 bases remained unmatched. Looked up from germline, CDR1 is MNHEY and CDR2 is SMNVEV (reference sequence). The CDR3 extends over 15 amino acids. The CDR3 DNA is TGTGCCAGCTCGAAATTACAGGGGGCAGGCACTGAAGCTTTCTTT. Translation gives CASSKLQGAGTEAFF.

The chain combines TRBV4-1 with TRBJ2-1; 7 bases align to TRBD2. CDR1 and CDR2 from the germline V gene are MGHRA and YSYEKL. Unmatched junction bases numbered 4, after V lost 2 bases and J lost 6 bases. The CDR3 contains 14 residues. CDR3 residues: CASSQRLAGNEQFF. The CDR3 DNA sequence: TGCGCCAGCAGCCAAAGACTAGCTGGCAATGAGCAGTTCTTC.

There are a few counts of this clone. The chain recombines TRBV7-2 with TRBJ2-3, with 12 nucleotides matching TRBD2. Germline CDR1 SGHTA, CDR2 FQGNSA. This CDR3 region has 17 residues. J was trimmed by 6 bases and V by 4 bases; bases with no gene match: 11. The DNA of the CDR3 is TGTGCCAGCAGCTCACAACTAGGACTAGCGGGGTCGGATACGCAGTATTTT. Its protein is CASSSQLGLAGSDTQYF.

For this clone: This sample also contains other DNA sequences that code for the same CDR3. The rearrangement uses TRBV6-5 and TRBJ1-5; 7 nucleotides line up with TRBD1. Per the germline V gene, CDR1 is MNHEY and CDR2 is SVGAGI. The length of the CDR3 is 14 residues. The V segment lost 6 bases and the J segment 2 bases; nucleotides outside the gene matches: 4. The CDR3 DNA reads as TGTGCCAGCAGCCCCGGGACAGGCAATCAGCCCCAGCATTTT. It is translated as CASSPGTGNQPQHF.

This sequence joins TRBV27 and TRBJ1-5; D remains unclear. CDR3 length: 9 amino acids. Germline values: CDR1 MNHEY, CDR2 SMNVEV (reference sequence). The V end lost 11 bases, the J end lost 9 bases, and 8 bases lay between the germline ends. The CDR3 reads CAGHGPQHF. CDR3 in DNA: TGTGCCGGGCACGGGCCCCAGCATTTT.

This clone has more than one count but fewer than ten. The rearrangement uses TRBV28 and TRBJ2-5; tentative D call: TRBD1 (7 bases). This CDR3 is built from 14 residues. Germline V lookup: CDR1 MDHEN, CDR2 SYDVKM. The V end was cut by 9 bases, the J end by 4 bases, with 18 bases between. The CDR3 coding sequence is TGTGCCAGTACGTTGGAGGGGGCCGGAGAGACCCAGTACTTC. Protein: CASTLEGAGETQYF.

The chain couples TRBV9 to TRBJ1-6; D remains ambiguous. V shed 2 bases and J shed 2 bases, with 11 bases lying between them. The CDR3 contains 16 residues. In germline, CDR1 is SGDLS, CDR2 YYNGEE. The CDR3 sequence: CASSVLYGPYNSPLHF. The CDR3 DNA is TGTGCCAGCAGCGTCCTCTATGGACCCTATAATTCACCCCTCCACTTT.

The rearrangement joins TRBV29-1 to TRBJ2-7, with D possibly being TRBD1 (6 bases). The CDR3 runs to 12 residues. CDR1 and CDR2 from the germline V gene are SQVTM and ANQGSEA. The V end was cut by 6 bases, the J end by 6 bases, with 15 bases between. The CDR3 DNA reads as TGCAGCGTCCCCGGGGCAGGGGCCGAGCAGTACTTC. This gives the protein CSVPGAGAEQYF.

The genes are TRBV7-2 and TRBJ1-2; no firm D call. This CDR3 has 14 amino acids. Deletions cut 5 bases from V and 7 bases from J, with 17 bases between. CDR1 SGHTA and CDR2 FQGNSA come from the germline V gene. CDR3 sequence (DNA): TGTGCCAGCAGCGGAGAACTGCCTCGAGGTGGCTACACCTTC. Translating gives CASSGELPRGGYTF.

This clone has more than one count but fewer than ten. J is TRBJ2-5 and V is TRBV4-2; 8 nucleotides match TRBD2. The J segment lost 4 bases and the V segment lost 0 bases, leaving 10 bases of the junction unmatched. CDR1 is LGHNA, CDR2 YNFKEQ, per germline. The CDR3 consists of 17 residues. CDR3 loop: CASSQDRGGQSGETQYF. DNA of the CDR3: TGTGCCAGCAGCCAAGATCGGGGGGGCCAGAGTGGAGAGACCCAGTACTTC.

V usage is TRBV15 and J usage is TRBJ1-2; D perhaps matches TRBD1 (6 bases). V was trimmed by 5 bases and J by 0 bases, leaving 10 bases between them. The germline V gene has CDR1 LNHNV and CDR2 YYDKDF (reference sequence). The CDR3 sequence is 14 residues long. The CDR3, as DNA: TGTGCCACCAGCCGGGACATAGCTAACTATGGCTACACCTTC. Its translation is CATSRDIANYGYTF.

The rearrangement joins TRBV5-8 to TRBJ1-1, with 8 bases matching TRBD1. V shed 5 bases, J shed 10 bases, and the junction held 10 bases outside the gene matches. Germline values: CDR1 SGHTS, CDR2 YDEGEE. There are 13 residues in the CDR3. The CDR3 spells CASSNRDRRAAFF. The CDR3, as DNA: TGTGCCAGCAGTAACCGGGACAGGAGGGCAGCTTTCTTT. The variable domain in full, with the rest retrieved from reference TRBV5-8 and TRBJ1-1, is EAGVTQSPTHLIKTRGQQATLRCSPISGHTSVYWYQQALGLGLQFLLWYDEGEERNRGNFPPRFSGRQFPNYSSELNVNALELEDSALYLCASSNRDRRAAFFGQGTRLTVV.

This chain connects TRBV28 to TRBJ2-1; perhaps TRBD1 as D (5 bases). There are 14 residues in the CDR3. V dropped 3 bases and J dropped 9 bases, with 15 bases sitting between them. In germline, CDR1 is MDHEN, CDR2 SYDVKM. The CDR3 coding sequence is TGTGCCAGCAGTTTGTCGTGGGGCCTGGGTGAGCAGTTCTTC. It encodes CASSLSWGLGEQFF.

This clone has more than one count but fewer than ten. CDR3 protein: CASSASGGRYNEQFF. CDR3 DNA sequence: TGTGCCAGCAGCGCTAGCGGGGGGCGGTACAATGAGCAGTTCTTC. J is TRBJ2-1 and V is TRBV2, with 11 bases matching TRBD2. The ends lost 6 bases at V and 4 bases at J; junction bases unmatched: 5. The germline gives CDR1 SNHLY, CDR2 FYNNEI. The CDR3 length is 15 residues.

The chain carries TRBV2 and TRBJ1-2, with 7 bases that match TRBD1. Germline-derived CDR1 and CDR2 are SNHLY and FYNNEI. With 4 bases clipped from V and 10 bases from J, the junction kept 12 bases outside the gene matches. The CDR3 runs 14 residues. The CDR3 DNA is TGTGCCAGCAGTGGAGGGACAGCCCATAGTCCCTACACCTTC. Amino acid sequence: CASSGGTAHSPYTF.

The table lists this clone with a few counts. Other DNA sequences from this sample encode an identical CDR3 as well. The chain uses TRBV15 and TRBJ2-7, with D perhaps matching TRBD2 (6 bases). CDR1 and CDR2 (germline): LNHNV, YYDKDF (reference sequence). Trimming removed 0 bases from V and 5 bases from J, with 8 bases in between. The CDR3 length is 13 residues. For the CDR3, the DNA is TGTGCCACCAGCAGAGATCCGGGGGACGAGCAGTACTTC. Translated: CATSRDPGDEQYF.

The chain recombines TRBV20-1 with TRBJ1-2; D is unclear. Germline V gene lookup returns CDR1 DFQATT and CDR2 SNEGSKA (reference sequence). This CDR3 comprises 11 residues. In DNA, the CDR3 is TGCGGGGAGGTGGGCCTCTATGGCTACACCTTC. It encodes CGEVGLYGYTF.